This TCR beta chain is from a study of human T cells and chemical hapten exposure. CDR3 length: 13 amino acids. Trimming removed 5 bases from V and 5 bases from J; junction bases left unmatched: 4. Germline CDR1 SGHTA, CDR2 FQGTGA. One entry per CDR3 protein results from TCRdb running MiXCR on the RACE reads. Here the sample spans about 340,000 distinct CDR3 sequences, roughly 6.9% being singletons. Noted time point: patch test 1, 2 weeks after DPC sensitization. The treatment: therapeutic diphenylcyclopropenone sensitization with weekly scalp DPC. V is TRBV7-3 and J is TRBJ2-5, with 8 bases lining up with TRBD1. Sequences were derived from whole blood, sampled in connection with sensitization to the hapten diphenylcyclopropenone (DPC). This clonotype originated in a woman between 18 and 30 years old with alopecia areata. Some clones in this sample may be carry-over from other donors' samples. The CDR3 coding sequence is TGTGCCAGCAGCAAGGACAGGGCCGAGACCCAGTACTTC. Translated, it gives CASSKDRAETQYF.